Below, 9 T cell receptor beta chains from the same sample are listed, as sequenced in a study of T cells after yellow fever vaccination. TCRdb fed the 5' RACE reads into MiXCR, producing one record per CDR3 protein. In the table there are 500,000 to 650,000 distinct CDR3 sequences, around 12% of which are singletons. Material: PBMCs, obtained on the day of the yellow fever booster vaccination. The receptors were sampled from a man younger than 40 who received the YFV17D yellow fever vaccine.

This clonotype has just a few counts. V and J are TRBV7-2 and TRBJ1-4, with 9 bases fitting TRBD1. This CDR3 contains 14 residues. With V trimmed by 5 bases and J by 5 bases, 3 bases remained unmatched. Germline V lookup: CDR1 SGHTA, CDR2 FQGNSA. CDR3 protein: CASSQQGANEKLFF. The CDR3 DNA sequence: TGTGCCAGCAGCCAACAGGGGGCGAATGAAAAACTGTTTTTT.

This clonotype has a count of ten or more. J is TRBJ2-1 and V is TRBV28, with 11 bases matching TRBD2. J gave up 0 bases and V 4 bases, and 2 bases lay outside the gene matches. The CDR3 totals 16 residues. Germline CDR1 MDHEN, CDR2 SYDVKM. CDR3 sequence: CASSSLAGGSYNEQFF. The CDR3 bases are TGTGCCAGCAGTTCTCTAGCGGGAGGCTCCTACAATGAGCAGTTCTTC.

The V call is TRBV5-6, the J call TRBJ2-2; D ambiguous. Germline V gives CDR1 SGHDT, CDR2 YYEEEE. V shed 1 base and J shed 0 bases, with 7 bases lying between them. The CDR3 is 15 amino acids. CDR3 sequence: CASSLRRTNTGELFF. In nucleotides, the CDR3 is TGTGCCAGCAGCTTGAGGCGGACGAACACCGGGGAGCTGTTTTTT.

This clonotype was found a few times. This rearrangement joins TRBV18 to TRBJ2-1; 9 bases line up with TRBD2. This CDR3 has 17 amino acids. Losses at the gene ends were 3 bases for V and 2 bases for J; bases not matched to a gene: 8. CDR1 is KGHSH and CDR2 is LQKENI in the germline V gene. CDR3 DNA sequence: TGTGCCAGCTCACCTACTGTAGCGGGAGACCCCTACAATGAGCAGTTCTTC. Translated, it gives CASSPTVAGDPYNEQFF.

The chain links TRBV2 to TRBJ2-2; TRBD1 matches 7 bases. CDR3 length: 14 residues. In germline, CDR1 is SNHLY, CDR2 FYNNEI. Trimming cost V 5 bases and J 8 bases; bases outside gene matches: 8. For the CDR3, the DNA is TGTGCCAGCAGTTACAACAGGGGAACAGGGGAGCTGTTTTTT. This sequence encodes CASSYNRGTGELFF.

This clonotype came up a few times. The J gene is TRBJ1-2, the V gene TRBV12-3 or TRBV12-4; D unresolved. Trimming took 5 bases from V and 0 from J, leaving 16 bases between them. This CDR3 comprises 16 residues. The CDR3 region is CASSPFLGLTNYGYTF. CDR3 DNA sequence: TGTGCCAGCAGTCCCTTTTTAGGGTTGACTAACTATGGCTACACCTTC.

J is TRBJ2-3 and V is TRBV24-1; D is unclear. Trimming pared 4 bases from V and 4 bases from J, leaving 8 bases between. CDR1 and CDR2 from the germline V gene are KGHDR and SFDVKD. The CDR3 is made up of 13 amino acids. CDR3 sequence: CATSDPPPDTQYF. The CDR3 region has the DNA TGTGCCACCAGTGACCCCCCACCAGATACGCAGTATTTT.

There are many counts of this clonotype. The DNA for the CDR3 is TGTGCCAGCATCCACTGGGCAGGCCTAACCATGAACACTGAAGCTTTCTTT. Translation gives CASIHWAGLTMNTEAFF. This rearrangement joins TRBV28 to TRBJ1-1; D is unresolved. Trimming shortened V by 7 bases and J by 0 bases, and 21 bases separated the two germline ends. The CDR3 is 17 residues long. The germline V gene has CDR1 MDHEN and CDR2 SYDVKM.

This clonotype was counted ten times or more. The CDR3 DNA reads as TGTGCCAGCAGCTGGGACAGCATAAATGGAGATACGCAGTATTTT. Translated: CASSWDSINGDTQYF. The chain recombines TRBV5-5 with TRBJ2-3; the match to TRBD1 covers 7 bases. Germline CDR1 and CDR2: SGHKS and YYEKEE (reference sequence). J gave up 5 bases and V 3 bases, and 9 bases lay outside the gene matches. The CDR3 is 15 residues long.